This passage covers 3 T cell receptor beta chains from one sample sequenced in a study of a mutant IDH1 vaccine in newly diagnosed glioma. Assay used: immunoSEQ multiplex PCR; TCRdb lists only in-frame clones, some missing. This sample has about 60,000 clones; around 80% occur once, and the top ten carry around 3.3%. Their antigen targets remain unknown. Time point of the sample: week 11, during vaccination. The investigators gave 300 ug of mutant IDH1 20-mer peptide in each vaccine dose, together with topical imiquimod. The input for sequencing was PBMCs, taken from a glioma patient whose treatment included an IDH1 peptide vaccine. The receptor source for this set is a man aged 25 to 40 with glioma.

This chain links TRBV30 with TRBJ2-3, with D possibly TRBD2 on 5 matching bases. Trimming pared 6 bases from V and 2 bases from J, leaving 15 bases between. CDR3 length: 14 residues. Germline values: CDR1 GTSNPN, CDR2 SVGIG (reference sequence). In nucleotides, the CDR3 is TGTGCCTGTTCTCGGGGTCCCCTCACAGATACGCAGTATTTT. Translating it yields CACSRGPLTDTQYF.

The rearrangement links TRBV6-1 to TRBJ2-5, with D uncertain. Trimming took off 1 base at V and 7 bases at J, with 16 bases between the two ends. The CDR3 loop spans 15 amino acids. CDR1 is MNHNS, CDR2 SASEGT, per germline. DNA of the CDR3: TGTGCCAGCAGTGAAGGTGATGGGTTTCAGTGGACCCAGTACTTC. It yields the protein CASSEGDGFQWTQYF.

V usage is TRBV6-6 and J usage is TRBJ2-6; no definite D call. Germline V gene lookup returns CDR1 MNHNY and CDR2 SVGAGI (reference sequence). Trimming left V 2 bases short and J 0 bases short, with 8 bases between. The CDR3 length is 16 residues. Written as DNA, the CDR3 is TGTGCCAGCAGTTACGGCCTGAGCTCTGGGGCCAACGTCCTGACTTTC. Amino acids: CASSYGLSSGANVLTF.